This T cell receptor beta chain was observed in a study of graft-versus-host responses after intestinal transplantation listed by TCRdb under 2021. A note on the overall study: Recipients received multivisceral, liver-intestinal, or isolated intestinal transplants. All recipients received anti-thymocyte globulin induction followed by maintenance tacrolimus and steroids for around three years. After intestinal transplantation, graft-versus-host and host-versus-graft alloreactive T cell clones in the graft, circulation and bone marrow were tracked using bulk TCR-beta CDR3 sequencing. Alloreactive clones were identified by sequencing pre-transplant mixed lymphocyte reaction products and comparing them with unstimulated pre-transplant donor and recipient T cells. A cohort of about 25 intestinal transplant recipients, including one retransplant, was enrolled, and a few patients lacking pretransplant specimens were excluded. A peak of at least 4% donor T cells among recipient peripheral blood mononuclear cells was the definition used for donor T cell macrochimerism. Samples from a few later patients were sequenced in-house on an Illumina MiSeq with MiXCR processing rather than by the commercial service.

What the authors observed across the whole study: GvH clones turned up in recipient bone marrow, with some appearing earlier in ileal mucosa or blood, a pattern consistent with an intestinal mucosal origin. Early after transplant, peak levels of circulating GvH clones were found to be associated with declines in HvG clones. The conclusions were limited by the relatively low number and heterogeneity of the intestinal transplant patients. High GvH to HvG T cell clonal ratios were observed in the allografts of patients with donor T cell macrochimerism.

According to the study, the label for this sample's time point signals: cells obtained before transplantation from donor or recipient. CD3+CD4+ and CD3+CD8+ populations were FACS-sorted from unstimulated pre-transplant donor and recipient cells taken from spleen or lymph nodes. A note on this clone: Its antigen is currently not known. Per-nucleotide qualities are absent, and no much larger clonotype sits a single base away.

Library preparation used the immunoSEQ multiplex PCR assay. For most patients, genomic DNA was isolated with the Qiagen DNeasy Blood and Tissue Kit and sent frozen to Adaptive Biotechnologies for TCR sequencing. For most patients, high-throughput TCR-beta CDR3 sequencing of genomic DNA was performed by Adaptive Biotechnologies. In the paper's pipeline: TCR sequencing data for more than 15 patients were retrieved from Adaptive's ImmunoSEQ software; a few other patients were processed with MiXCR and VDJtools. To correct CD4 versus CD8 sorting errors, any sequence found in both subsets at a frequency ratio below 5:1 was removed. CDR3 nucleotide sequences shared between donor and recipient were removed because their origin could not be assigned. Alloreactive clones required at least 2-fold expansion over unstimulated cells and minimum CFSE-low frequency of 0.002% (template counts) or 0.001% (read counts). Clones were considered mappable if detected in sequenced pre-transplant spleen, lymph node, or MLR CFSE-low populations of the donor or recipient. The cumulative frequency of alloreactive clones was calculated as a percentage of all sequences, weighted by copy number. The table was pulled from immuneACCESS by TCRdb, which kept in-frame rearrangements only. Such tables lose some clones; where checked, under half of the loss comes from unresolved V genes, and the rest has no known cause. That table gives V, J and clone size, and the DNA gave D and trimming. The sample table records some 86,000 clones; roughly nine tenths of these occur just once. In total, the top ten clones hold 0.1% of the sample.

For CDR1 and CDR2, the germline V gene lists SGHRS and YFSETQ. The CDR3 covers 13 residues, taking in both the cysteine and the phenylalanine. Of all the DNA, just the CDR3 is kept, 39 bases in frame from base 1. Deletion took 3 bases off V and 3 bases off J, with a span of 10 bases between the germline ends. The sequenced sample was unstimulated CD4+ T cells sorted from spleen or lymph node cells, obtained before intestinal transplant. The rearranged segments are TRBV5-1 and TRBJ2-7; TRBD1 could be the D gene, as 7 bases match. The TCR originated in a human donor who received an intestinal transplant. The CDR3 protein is CASSSGDSYEQYF. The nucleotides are TGCGCCAGCAGCTCGGGGGACAGCTACGAGCAGTACTTC.